This entry is about one TCR beta chain. The antigen remains unidentified. The CDR3 spans 12 residues. Germline CDR1 reads SQVTM; CDR2 reads ANQGSEA. V lost 7 bases, J lost 0 bases, and 9 bases lay in between. These data originate in a study of shared clonotypes between healthy human individuals. Study at large: There were three CD4 naive, three CD4 memory, two CD8 naive and one CD8 memory plates per donor.

Deep was the level used in running the assay. Generated by immunoSEQ multiplex PCR, the TCRdb table keeps only in-frame clones and is missing some. Among over a million clones listed, around 78% were seen once. Findings of the study overall: A generally larger estimated richness was seen in naive subsets than in memory subsets. Sorted-subset samples were not fully sequenced, rarefaction indicated.

The receptor's source is a man aged 18-30 years in good health. Some clones in this sample may be carry-over from other donors' samples. Material for sequencing was memory CD4+ T cells from PBMCs. The subset is: CD45RA-negative fraction. The chain carries TRBV29-1 and TRBJ1-1; D is uncertain. The CDR3, as DNA: TGCAGCGGGTCTGATTTGAACACTGAAGCTTTCTTT. Translation: CSGSDLNTEAFF.